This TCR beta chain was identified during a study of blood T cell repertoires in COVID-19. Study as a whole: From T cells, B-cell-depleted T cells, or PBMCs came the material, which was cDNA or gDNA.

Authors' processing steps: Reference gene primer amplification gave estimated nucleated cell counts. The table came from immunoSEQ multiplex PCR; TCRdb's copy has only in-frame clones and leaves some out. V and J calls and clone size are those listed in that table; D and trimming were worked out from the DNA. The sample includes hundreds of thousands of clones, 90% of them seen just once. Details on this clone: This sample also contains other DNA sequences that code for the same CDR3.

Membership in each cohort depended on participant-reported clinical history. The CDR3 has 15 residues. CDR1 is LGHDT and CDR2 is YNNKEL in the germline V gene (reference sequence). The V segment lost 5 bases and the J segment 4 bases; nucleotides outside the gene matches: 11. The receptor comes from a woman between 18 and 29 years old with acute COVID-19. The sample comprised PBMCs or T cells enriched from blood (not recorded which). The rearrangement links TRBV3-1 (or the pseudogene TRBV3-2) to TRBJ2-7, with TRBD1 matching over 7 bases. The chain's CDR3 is CASSDGTVGEYEQYF. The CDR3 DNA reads TGTGCCAGCAGCGACGGGACAGTTGGCGAGTACGAGCAGTACTTC.